This is a list of T cell receptor beta chains from one sample in a study of T cells in Graves' hyperthyroidism and ophthalmopathy. TCRdb re-called the multiplex PCR reads with MiXCR, one entry per CDR3 protein. Among 300,000 to 500,000 distinct CDR3 sequences, roughly an eighth were seen once, and the ten largest hold 28%. Specimen: blood. All receptors derive from a man between 50 and 59 years old with Graves' ophthalmopathy. CDR3s include the opening cysteine and the closing phenylalanine or tryptophan. D genes are given only for firm matches. Rows may omit the clone size; those that give it use once, few, many or a size class.

abundance: many; len: 14; v_gene: TRBV19; d_gene: TRBD1; j_gene: TRBJ2-3; CDR3nt: TGTGCCAGCAGCAGGGGGTCAAGCACAGATACGCAGTATTTT; CDR3aa: CASSRGSSTDTQYF
abundance: few; len: 15; v_gene: TRBV7-9; d_gene: TRBD2; j_gene: TRBJ2-1; CDR3nt: TGTGCCAGCAGCGCGCTAGCGGGAGGAGGGGATGAGCAGTTCTTC; CDR3aa: CASSALAGGGDEQFF
abundance: -; len: 13; v_gene: TRBV12-3/TRBV12-4; d_gene: -; j_gene: TRBJ2-3; CDR3nt: TGTGCCAGCAGTTTTGTCCCCACAGATACGCAGTATTTT; CDR3aa: CASSFVPTDTQYF
abundance: few; len: 13; v_gene: TRBV7-9; d_gene: -; j_gene: TRBJ2-3; CDR3nt: TGTGCCAGCAGCTACAGTGGGCGGGAAACGCAGTATTTT; CDR3aa: CASSYSGRETQYF
abundance: many; len: 16; v_gene: TRBV12-3/TRBV12-4; d_gene: TRBD2; j_gene: TRBJ2-5; CDR3nt: TGTGCCAGCAGTTTAGGGGTAGCGGGATATCAAGAGACCCAGTACTTC; CDR3aa: CASSLGVAGYQETQYF
abundance: many; len: 14; v_gene: TRBV29-1; d_gene: TRBD2; j_gene: TRBJ2-3; CDR3nt: TGCAGCGTAGCTAGCGGGAGCAGGACAGATACGCAGTATTTT; CDR3aa: CSVASGSRTDTQYF
abundance: few; len: 18; v_gene: TRBV6-1; d_gene: TRBD2; j_gene: TRBJ2-1; CDR3nt: TGTGCCAGCAGCTCAAACACGAGACTGGCGCGGGGGGGATATGAGCAGTTCTTC; CDR3aa: CASSSNTRLARGGYEQFF
abundance: many; len: 13; v_gene: TRBV7-9; d_gene: TRBD1; j_gene: TRBJ2-1; CDR3nt: TGTGCCAGCAGCCCCTGGACAGGGGATGAGCAGTTCTTC; CDR3aa: CASSPWTGDEQFF
abundance: many; len: 12; v_gene: TRBV29-1; d_gene: -; j_gene: TRBJ2-3; CDR3nt: TGCAGCGTTGACCCAGGCACAGATACGCAGTATTTT; CDR3aa: CSVDPGTDTQYF
abundance: -; len: 15; v_gene: TRBV6-1; d_gene: TRBD1; j_gene: TRBJ1-5; CDR3nt: TGTGCCAGCAGCCCGGACAGGGATAGCAATCAGCCCCAGCAGTTT; CDR3aa: CASSPDRDSNQPQQF
abundance: -; len: 14; v_gene: TRBV11-3; d_gene: TRBD1; j_gene: TRBJ2-3; CDR3nt: TGTGCCACCACACTGGGACAGGGAGGTGATACGCAGTATTTT; CDR3aa: CATTLGQGGDTQYF
abundance: many; len: 14; v_gene: TRBV12-3/TRBV12-4; d_gene: -; j_gene: TRBJ1-1; CDR3nt: TGTGCCAGCAGTACCGACGGTTTGAACACTGAAGCTTTCTTT; CDR3aa: CASSTDGLNTEAFF
abundance: many; len: 15; v_gene: TRBV18; d_gene: TRBD1; j_gene: TRBJ1-1; CDR3nt: TGTGCCAGCTCACCAGCGACAGGGGCAGGAACTGAAGCTTTCTTT; CDR3aa: CASSPATGAGTEAFF
abundance: few; len: 14; v_gene: TRBV19; d_gene: -; j_gene: TRBJ2-2; CDR3nt: TGTGCCAGTATGACTCAGGTGGTTACCGGGGAGCTGTTTTTT; CDR3aa: CASMTQVVTGELFF
abundance: many; len: 16; v_gene: TRBV28; d_gene: TRBD2; j_gene: TRBJ2-1; CDR3nt: TGTGCCAGCAGTTTAACGGGACTAGCGGGACGGGATGAGCAGTTCTTC; CDR3aa: CASSLTGLAGRDEQFF
abundance: few; len: 14; v_gene: TRBV10-2; d_gene: -; j_gene: TRBJ2-1; CDR3nt: TGCGCCAGCGTCGGACTAACCTCCTACAATGAGCAGTTCTTC; CDR3aa: CASVGLTSYNEQFF
abundance: few; len: 14; v_gene: TRBV12-3/TRBV12-4; d_gene: -; j_gene: TRBJ1-4; CDR3nt: TGTGCCAGCAGTTTCCAAGGGGGTAGTGAAAAACTGTTTTTT; CDR3aa: CASSFQGGSEKLFF
abundance: many; len: 18; v_gene: TRBV4-1; d_gene: -; j_gene: TRBJ1-6; CDR3nt: TGCGCCAGCAGCCAATTTACAGAGCGAGCGTCCTATAATTCACCCCTCCACTTT; CDR3aa: CASSQFTERASYNSPLHF
abundance: -; len: 14; v_gene: TRBV9; d_gene: -; j_gene: TRBJ2-2; CDR3nt: TGTGCCAGCAAAAAAACGGTAGCGGACGGGGAGCTGTTTTTT; CDR3aa: CASKKTVADGELFF
abundance: many; len: 16; v_gene: TRBV12-3/TRBV12-4; d_gene: -; j_gene: TRBJ2-3; CDR3nt: TGTGCCAGCAGTTTTCGTCAGGGTCTCCGTGGAGATACGCAGTATTTT; CDR3aa: CASSFRQGLRGDTQYF
abundance: few; len: 15; v_gene: TRBV2; d_gene: TRBD2; j_gene: TRBJ2-3; CDR3nt: TGTGCCAGCACTGAGCTAGCGGGATCCACAGATACGCAGTATTTT; CDR3aa: CASTELAGSTDTQYF
abundance: many; len: 13; v_gene: TRBV18; d_gene: -; j_gene: TRBJ2-7; CDR3nt: TGTGCCAGCTCACTCAAGAGCTCCTACGAGCAGTACTTC; CDR3aa: CASSLKSSYEQYF
abundance: few; len: 14; v_gene: TRBV15; d_gene: TRBD1; j_gene: TRBJ1-2; CDR3nt: TGTGCCACCAGCCCGGACAGGGGCCTGGATGGCTACACCTTC; CDR3aa: CATSPDRGLDGYTF
abundance: -; len: 15; v_gene: TRBV5-1; d_gene: -; j_gene: TRBJ1-5; CDR3nt: TGCGCCAGCAGCTATCAGGGAGGGAGCAATCAGCCCCAGCATTTT; CDR3aa: CASSYQGGSNQPQHF
abundance: few; len: 15; v_gene: TRBV6-5; d_gene: -; j_gene: TRBJ2-7; CDR3nt: TGTGCCAGCAGTTACTATGGAGTCAGGGGGGGCGAGCAGTACTTC; CDR3aa: CASSYYGVRGGEQYF
abundance: few; len: 15; v_gene: TRBV19; d_gene: -; j_gene: TRBJ1-5; CDR3nt: TGTGCCAGTAGTATAGGGGGCAGGGAGAATCAGCCCCAGCATTTT; CDR3aa: CASSIGGRENQPQHF
abundance: many; len: 14; v_gene: TRBV24-1; d_gene: -; j_gene: TRBJ1-1; CDR3nt: TGTGCCACCAGTGACCGTACAGGGAACACTGAAGCTTTCTTT; CDR3aa: CATSDRTGNTEAFF
abundance: -; len: 16; v_gene: TRBV24-1; d_gene: -; j_gene: TRBJ2-3; CDR3nt: TGTGCCACCAGTGACCCCACTAGGGCTAGCACAGATACGCAGTATTTT; CDR3aa: CATSDPTRASTDTQYF
abundance: -; len: 11; v_gene: TRBV29-1; d_gene: -; j_gene: TRBJ2-1; CDR3nt: TGCAGCGATCGGGGCGGGCATGAGCAGTTCTTC; CDR3aa: CSDRGGHEQFF
abundance: -; len: 13; v_gene: TRBV30; d_gene: TRBD1; j_gene: TRBJ1-5; CDR3nt: TGTGCCTGGAGCAGGCAGGGGGGCCAGCCCCAGCATTTT; CDR3aa: CAWSRQGGQPQHF
abundance: -; len: 14; v_gene: TRBV28; d_gene: TRBD1; j_gene: TRBJ1-2; CDR3nt: TGTGCCAGCAGTTTTTTGGACAGGGCCCGTGGCTACACCTTC; CDR3aa: CASSFLDRARGYTF
abundance: few; len: 18; v_gene: TRBV19; d_gene: -; j_gene: TRBJ2-7; CDR3nt: TGTGCCAGTGGGCGGGGGGACAGGGTTCACTTCAGCTCCTACGAGCAGTACTTC; CDR3aa: CASGRGDRVHFSSYEQYF